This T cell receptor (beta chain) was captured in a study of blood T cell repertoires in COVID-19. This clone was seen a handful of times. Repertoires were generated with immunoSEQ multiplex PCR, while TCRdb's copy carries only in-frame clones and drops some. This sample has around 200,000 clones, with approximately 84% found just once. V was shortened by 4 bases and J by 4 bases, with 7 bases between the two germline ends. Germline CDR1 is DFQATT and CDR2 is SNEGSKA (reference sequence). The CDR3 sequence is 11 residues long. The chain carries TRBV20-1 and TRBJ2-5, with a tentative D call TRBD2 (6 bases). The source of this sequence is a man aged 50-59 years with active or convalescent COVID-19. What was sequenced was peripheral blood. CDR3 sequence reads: CSAIGGETQYF. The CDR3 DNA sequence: TGCAGTGCTATCGGGGGAGAGACCCAGTACTTC.